The rows below give T cell receptor beta chains drawn from one sample of a study of cytomegalovirus exposure and HLA in healthy donors. Repertoires were generated with immunoSEQ multiplex PCR, while TCRdb's copy carries only in-frame clones and drops some. The sample lists 150,000 to 250,000 clones; more than 65% were seen once. Input material: PBMCs. Receptor source: a woman aged 30 to 39 in good health and CMV-seropositive. Each CDR3 is given with its conserved first and last residue. Fields, in order: clone size, V gene, D gene, J gene, CDR3 protein, CDR3 DNA. A D gene is named only where the DNA matches it firmly. Clone sizes are given selectively: once, few, many, or a class where the clone is expanded.

clone_size: .; v_call: TRBV7-6; d_call: .; j_call: TRBJ2-3; cdr3_aa: CASNAGSSTDTQYF; cdr3_nt: TGTGCCAGCAATGCGGGGTCTAGCACAGATACGCAGTATTTT
clone_size: .; v_call: TRBV27; d_call: TRBD1; j_call: TRBJ1-1; cdr3_aa: CASSFPDRGPAFF; cdr3_nt: TGTGCCAGCAGTTTCCCGGACAGGGGCCCTGCTTTCTTT
clone_size: .; v_call: TRBV5-1; d_call: TRBD2; j_call: TRBJ2-5; cdr3_aa: CASSLGASGSLETQYF; cdr3_nt: TGCGCCAGCAGCTTGGGTGCTAGCGGGAGCTTGGAGACCCAGTACTTC
clone_size: .; v_call: TRBV7-9; d_call: TRBD1; j_call: TRBJ2-1; cdr3_aa: CASSRPDRDGNEQFF; cdr3_nt: TGTGCCAGCAGCCGGCCGGACAGGGATGGCAATGAGCAGTTCTTC
clone_size: .; v_call: TRBV28; d_call: .; j_call: TRBJ2-4; cdr3_aa: CASGRRGKNIQYF; cdr3_nt: TGTGCCAGCGGTAGACGGGGCAAAAACATTCAGTACTTC
clone_size: .; v_call: TRBV14; d_call: .; j_call: TRBJ2-7; cdr3_aa: CASSPRLQGATYEQYF; cdr3_nt: TGTGCCAGCAGCCCGAGACTACAGGGAGCTACCTACGAGCAGTACTTC
clone_size: once; v_call: TRBV18; d_call: TRBD1; j_call: TRBJ2-5; cdr3_aa: CASSPQTGGETQYF; cdr3_nt: TGTGCCAGCTCACCCCAGACAGGGGGAGAGACCCAGTACTTC
clone_size: few; v_call: TRBV6-1; d_call: .; j_call: TRBJ1-2; cdr3_aa: CASTGAGLPYGYTF; cdr3_nt: TGTGCCAGCACAGGGGCAGGGCTTCCCTATGGCTACACCTTC
clone_size: .; v_call: TRBV5-6; d_call: .; j_call: TRBJ2-1; cdr3_aa: CASSLGRGSSFF; cdr3_nt: TGTGCCAGCAGCTTGGGTCGTGGTAGTTCGTTCTTC
clone_size: once; v_call: TRBV2; d_call: .; j_call: TRBJ1-3; cdr3_aa: CASTPPGGPDTIYF; cdr3_nt: TGTGCCAGCACCCCTCCGGGGGGGCCGGACACCATATATTTT
clone_size: .; v_call: TRBV6-5; d_call: .; j_call: TRBJ2-2; cdr3_aa: CASSPTSGGSGELFF; cdr3_nt: TGTGCCAGCAGTCCCACGTCCGGAGGATCCGGGGAGCTGTTTTTT
clone_size: few; v_call: TRBV19; d_call: TRBD1; j_call: TRBJ1-5; cdr3_aa: CASSSTGWAQPQHF; cdr3_nt: TGTGCCAGTAGTTCGACAGGGTGGGCTCAGCCCCAGCATTTT
clone_size: .; v_call: TRBV19; d_call: TRBD1; j_call: TRBJ1-2; cdr3_aa: CASSIEPGQGVYGYTF; cdr3_nt: TGTGCCAGTAGTATAGAGCCGGGACAGGGCGTCTATGGCTACACCTTC
clone_size: .; v_call: TRBV25-1; d_call: .; j_call: TRBJ1-1; cdr3_aa: CASTSGLGTEAFF; cdr3_nt: TGTGCCAGCACTTCGGGACTGGGCACTGAAGCTTTCTTT
clone_size: .; v_call: TRBV9; d_call: TRBD2; j_call: TRBJ2-7; cdr3_aa: CASSVEGTSVSYEQYF; cdr3_nt: TGTGCCAGCAGCGTAGAAGGGACTAGCGTATCCTACGAGCAGTACTTC
clone_size: .; v_call: TRBV9; d_call: TRBD1; j_call: TRBJ1-2; cdr3_aa: CASSNTGTGGKSNYGYTF; cdr3_nt: TGTGCCAGCAGCAACACCGGGACAGGGGGTAAATCTAACTATGGCTACACCTTC
clone_size: once; v_call: TRBV5-1; d_call: .; j_call: TRBJ1-5; cdr3_aa: CASSFGPAASNQPQHF; cdr3_nt: TGCGCCAGCAGCTTTGGGCCGGCAGCAAGCAATCAGCCCCAGCATTTT
clone_size: .; v_call: TRBV4-1; d_call: .; j_call: TRBJ1-2; cdr3_aa: CASSQEETGGYGYTF; cdr3_nt: TGCGCCAGCAGCCAAGAGGAGACGGGAGGGTATGGCTACACCTTC
clone_size: .; v_call: TRBV7-8; d_call: TRBD1; j_call: TRBJ2-3; cdr3_aa: CASSYHHRGRGSDTQYF; cdr3_nt: TGTGCCAGCAGCTACCATCACAGGGGGCGCGGGTCAGATACGCAGTATTTT
clone_size: .; v_call: TRBV7-2; d_call: .; j_call: TRBJ2-2; cdr3_aa: CASSPPYRPNTGELFF; cdr3_nt: TGTGCCAGCAGCCCACCGTACAGACCCAACACCGGGGAGCTGTTTTTT
clone_size: .; v_call: TRBV4-1; d_call: .; j_call: TRBJ2-7; cdr3_aa: CASAAVQRGEQYF; cdr3_nt: TGCGCCTCGGCAGCGGTACAACGCGGCGAGCAGTACTTC
clone_size: .; v_call: TRBV7-3; d_call: TRBD2; j_call: TRBJ2-7; cdr3_aa: CASSLVAGESYEQYF; cdr3_nt: TGTGCCAGCAGCTTGGTAGCGGGAGAATCCTACGAGCAGTACTTC
clone_size: .; v_call: TRBV4-2; d_call: .; j_call: TRBJ1-1; cdr3_aa: CASSQGGQLNTEAFF; cdr3_nt: TGTGCCAGCAGCCAAGGAGGACAGTTAAACACTGAAGCTTTCTTT
clone_size: .; v_call: TRBV19; d_call: TRBD1; j_call: TRBJ1-1; cdr3_aa: CASAGTGGLTEAFF; cdr3_nt: TGTGCCAGTGCCGGGACAGGGGGCTTGACTGAAGCTTTCTTT
clone_size: .; v_call: TRBV27; d_call: TRBD1; j_call: TRBJ1-1; cdr3_aa: CASSPPPGQRNTEAFF; cdr3_nt: TGTGCCAGCAGCCCTCCACCGGGACAGAGGAACACTGAAGCTTTCTTT
clone_size: .; v_call: TRBV2; d_call: TRBD1; j_call: TRBJ1-1; cdr3_aa: CASRRDRDTEAFF; cdr3_nt: TGTGCCAGCAGGCGGGACAGGGACACTGAAGCTTTCTTT
clone_size: .; v_call: TRBV5-1; d_call: TRBD1; j_call: TRBJ1-3; cdr3_aa: CASSLGRGSGNTIYF; cdr3_nt: TGCGCCAGCAGCTTGGGCAGGGGGTCTGGAAACACCATATATTTT
clone_size: .; v_call: TRBV6-1; d_call: TRBD1; j_call: TRBJ1-4; cdr3_aa: CASSETQGESEKLFF; cdr3_nt: TGTGCCAGCAGTGAAACCCAGGGGGAGAGTGAAAAACTGTTTTTT
clone_size: .; v_call: TRBV7-9; d_call: .; j_call: TRBJ1-2; cdr3_aa: CASSYRDTYGYTF; cdr3_nt: TGTGCCAGCAGTTACCGGGACACCTATGGCTACACCTTC
clone_size: .; v_call: TRBV19; d_call: .; j_call: TRBJ1-3; cdr3_aa: CASRDRGNTIYF; cdr3_nt: TGTGCCAGTAGGGACAGAGGAAACACCATATATTTT
clone_size: .; v_call: TRBV18; d_call: TRBD1; j_call: TRBJ1-1; cdr3_aa: CASSPGQGNTEAFF; cdr3_nt: TGTGCCAGCTCGCCTGGACAGGGAAACACTGAAGCTTTCTTT
clone_size: .; v_call: TRBV18; d_call: TRBD1; j_call: TRBJ1-5; cdr3_aa: CASSQGTGSRRQPQHF; cdr3_nt: TGTGCCAGCTCACAAGGGACAGGGTCACGTCGCCAGCCCCAGCATTTT
clone_size: .; v_call: TRBV9; d_call: TRBD2; j_call: TRBJ2-3; cdr3_aa: CASSSGTSGSVGTDTQYF; cdr3_nt: TGTGCCAGCAGCAGCGGGACTAGCGGGAGCGTAGGCACAGATACGCAGTATTTT
clone_size: .; v_call: TRBV6-5; d_call: TRBD2; j_call: TRBJ2-7; cdr3_aa: CASSSPGGTTYEQYF; cdr3_nt: TGTGCCAGCAGTTCCCCGGGAGGCACAACCTACGAGCAGTACTTC
clone_size: .; v_call: TRBV27; d_call: TRBD2; j_call: TRBJ2-1; cdr3_aa: CASSAWTSGFSYNEQFF; cdr3_nt: TGTGCCAGCAGTGCCTGGACTAGCGGGTTTTCCTACAATGAGCAGTTCTTC
clone_size: .; v_call: TRBV2; d_call: TRBD1; j_call: TRBJ2-5; cdr3_aa: CASSEVRGTGETQYF; cdr3_nt: TGTGCCAGCAGTGAAGTTCGGGGGACAGGGGAGACCCAGTACTTC
clone_size: .; v_call: TRBV7-8; d_call: .; j_call: TRBJ1-5; cdr3_aa: CASRSAGLRGDSNQPQHF; cdr3_nt: TGTGCCAGCAGGTCAGCCGGACTAAGAGGGGATAGCAATCAGCCCCAGCATTTT
clone_size: .; v_call: TRBV29-1; d_call: .; j_call: TRBJ2-7; cdr3_aa: CSVGTGGGTEQYF; cdr3_nt: TGCAGCGTTGGGACCGGCGGAGGGACCGAGCAGTACTTC
clone_size: .; v_call: TRBV10-3; d_call: .; j_call: TRBJ1-2; cdr3_aa: CAISDYPGFYTF; cdr3_nt: TGTGCCATCAGTGATTATCCAGGCTTCTACACCTTC
clone_size: .; v_call: TRBV30; d_call: .; j_call: TRBJ2-1; cdr3_aa: CAGKGRREQFF; cdr3_nt: TGTGCCGGAAAAGGCCGGCGGGAGCAGTTCTTC
clone_size: few; v_call: TRBV11-2; d_call: .; j_call: TRBJ2-3; cdr3_aa: CASSSSVRTSTDTQYF; cdr3_nt: TGTGCCAGCAGCTCTAGCGTTAGGACTAGCACAGATACGCAGTATTTT
clone_size: .; v_call: TRBV7-2; d_call: .; j_call: TRBJ1-4; cdr3_aa: CASSFGPNNEKLFF; cdr3_nt: TGTGCCAGCAGCTTCGGTCCGAATAATGAAAAACTGTTTTTT
clone_size: .; v_call: TRBV11-2; d_call: .; j_call: TRBJ2-7; cdr3_aa: CASSLRQERKYF; cdr3_nt: TGTGCCAGCAGCTTACGACAGGAGAGGAAGTACTTC
clone_size: .; v_call: TRBV7-7; d_call: TRBD2; j_call: TRBJ2-2; cdr3_aa: CASSPLAGENTGELFF; cdr3_nt: TGTGCTAGCAGCCCGCTAGCGGGAGAGAACACCGGGGAGCTGTTTTTT
clone_size: .; v_call: TRBV5-8; d_call: .; j_call: TRBJ1-4; cdr3_aa: CASSLTGEKLFF; cdr3_nt: TGTGCCAGCAGCTTGACAGGCGAAAAACTGTTTTTT
clone_size: .; v_call: TRBV7-9; d_call: .; j_call: TRBJ1-1; cdr3_aa: CASSREMNTEAFF; cdr3_nt: TGTGCCAGCAGCCGGGAGATGAACACTGAAGCTTTCTTT
clone_size: .; v_call: TRBV5-1; d_call: TRBD1; j_call: TRBJ2-1; cdr3_aa: CASSWGDRDNEQFF; cdr3_nt: TGCGCCAGCAGCTGGGGGGACAGGGACAATGAGCAGTTCTTC